These T cell receptor beta chains were read from a single sample in a study of control samples from healthy donors and cancer patients. Method: immunoSEQ multiplex PCR; TCRdb's copy keeps in-frame clones and lacks some. The data show under 200,000 clones, with just under 95% seen just once and around 8% held by the top ten. Sequenced: blood. The source is a woman aged 40 to 50 in good health. CDR3s include the opening cysteine and the closing phenylalanine or tryptophan. The D gene is left open where the match is weak. Where a row states a size, it is once, few, many or the class of an expanded clone; other rows omit it.

j_call clone_size d_call v_call cdr3_nt cdr3_aa
TRBJ1-2 few TRBD1 TRBV10-2 TGCGCCAGCAGTGTCCAGGGGGCAATTGGCTACACCTTC CASSVQGAIGYTF
TRBJ2-1 NA TRBD1 TRBV7-8 TGTGCCAGCAGCTTAGTCGGACAGGGGTGGAATGAGCAGTTCTTC CASSLVGQGWNEQFF
TRBJ1-4 NA TRBD1 TRBV6-5 TGTGCCAGCAGTTCAGGGGGTGAAAAACTGTTTTTT CASSSGGEKLFF
TRBJ1-1 NA TRBD1 TRBV6-5 TGTGCCAGCAAGACAGGGCTAGAGAACACTGAAGCTTTCTTT CASKTGLENTEAFF
TRBJ1-6 NA NA TRBV2 TGTGCCAGCAGTGATGGCAGGGGTAATTCACCCCTCCACTTT CASSDGRGNSPLHF
TRBJ2-1 NA TRBD2 TRBV19 TGTGCCAGTAGTATACGCCAGGGGAGACTAGCGGGAGGTATTTACAATGAGCAGTTCTTC CASSIRQGRLAGGIYNEQFF
TRBJ1-5 NA TRBD1 TRBV7-9 TGTGCCAGCAGCCCATGGGGACAGGGAAGTCAGCCCCAGCATTTT CASSPWGQGSQPQHF
TRBJ1-2 NA NA TRBV4-1 TGCGCCAGCAGCCAAGGTCCGAATAACTATGGCTACACCTTC CASSQGPNNYGYTF
TRBJ1-4 NA NA TRBV4-1 TGCGCCAGCAGCTTCCGACAGACGGATAATGAAAAACTGTTTTTT CASSFRQTDNEKLFF
TRBJ1-6 NA TRBD1 TRBV7-9 TGTGCCAGCAGCTTAATCACGACAGGGACAAAGGCACCCCTCCACTTT CASSLITTGTKAPLHF
TRBJ2-3 NA NA TRBV7-8 TGTGCCAGCAGCTTAGCGGGAACGCAGTATTTT CASSLAGTQYF
TRBJ1-2 NA TRBD1 TRBV19 TGTGCCAGTAGGCCGGGACAGGGAGTTGGCTACACCTTC CASRPGQGVGYTF
TRBJ1-2 NA TRBD1 TRBV25-1 TGTGCCAGCAGTGGAGGACAGGGAAGTATCAATGGCTACACCTTC CASSGGQGSINGYTF
TRBJ1-2 NA NA TRBV6-6 TGTGCCAGCAGTTACTCGGGGGACGGCTATGGCTACACCTTC CASSYSGDGYGYTF
TRBJ1-2 NA NA TRBV27 TGTGCCAGCAGTTTAGTGCGGGGGGATGGCTACACCTTC CASSLVRGDGYTF
TRBJ1-1 NA NA TRBV9 TGTGCCAGCAGCGTAGCTGGAATAACAGGAATGAACACTGAAGCTTTCTTT CASSVAGITGMNTEAFF
TRBJ2-5 NA NA TRBV18 TGTGCCAGCTCACCCGGTACCCAAGAGACCCAGTACTTC CASSPGTQETQYF
TRBJ2-7 NA TRBD2 TRBV5-1 TGCGCCAGCAGCTTGATTGCTAGCGGGAGTAACGAGCAGTACTTC CASSLIASGSNEQYF
TRBJ1-2 NA TRBD1 TRBV6-6 TGTGCCAGCAGTTACGCGACGGACAGGGCGTTTGGCTACACCTTC CASSYATDRAFGYTF
TRBJ2-3 NA TRBD2 TRBV10-3 TGTGCCATCGGGGCGGGAGAAACAGATACGCAGTATTTT CAIGAGETDTQYF
TRBJ1-1 NA NA TRBV5-1 TGCGCCAGCAGCTTCGAGGGCGGGATTAACACTGAAGCTTTCTTT CASSFEGGINTEAFF
TRBJ1-1 NA TRBD1 TRBV5-1 TGCGCCAGCAGCAGCCGGGACAGGGTTCCTGTGAACACTGAAGCTTTCTTT CASSSRDRVPVNTEAFF
TRBJ1-4 once NA TRBV28 TGTGCCAGCAGTTGGGGGGGGGAAAAACTGTTTTTT CASSWGGEKLFF
TRBJ1-2 NA TRBD1 TRBV10-3 TGTGCCATCAGTGGGCAGGGACAGGGCTATGGCTACACCTTC CAISGQGQGYGYTF
TRBJ2-2 NA NA TRBV7-3 TGTGCCAGCAGCTTAAGGTCCGGGGAGCTGTTTTTT CASSLRSGELFF
TRBJ1-2 NA NA TRBV7-9 TGTGCCAGCAGCCCGCTTACAGGGAGGGACTATGGCTACACCTTC CASSPLTGRDYGYTF
TRBJ2-5 NA NA TRBV5-4 TGTGCCAGCAGCTTGGCCGGGTCTGAGACCCAGTACTTC CASSLAGSETQYF
TRBJ1-2 NA NA TRBV10-3 TGTGCCATCAGTGAGCCTGTCGGAACTCCCCGGGACCGACGACAGAGGGGCTACACCTTC CAISEPVGTPRDRRQRGYTF
TRBJ2-1 NA NA TRBV15 TGTGCCACCAGCAGAGGGACAGCAAATGAGCAGTTCTTC CATSRGTANEQFF
TRBJ2-5 NA TRBD1 TRBV6-2/TRBV6-3 TGTGCCAGCAGTTACTTAAGGACAGGGCGAGAGACCCAGTACTTC CASSYLRTGRETQYF
TRBJ1-1 NA NA TRBV7-2 TGTGCCAGCAGCTTTGCAGGGAGGGGTGAAGCTTTCTTT CASSFAGRGEAFF
TRBJ2-5 NA NA TRBV5-5 TGTGCCAGCAGCTACGGGGAGACCCAGTACTTC CASSYGETQYF
TRBJ1-3 NA NA TRBV7-2 TGTGCCAGCAGCTTAGAAGCCAGGGGCGCTTCTGGAAACACCATATATTTT CASSLEARGASGNTIYF
TRBJ1-2 NA TRBD1 TRBV9 TGTGCCAGCAGCGGACAAAGACAGGGAATTAACTATGGCTACACCTTC CASSGQRQGINYGYTF
TRBJ2-7 NA NA TRBV12-3/TRBV12-4 TGTGCCAGCGTTGGCTACCGCGAGCAGTACTTC CASVGYREQYF
TRBJ1-2 NA NA TRBV28 TGTGCCAGCAGTACCGGGACTTTGAGGGGCTACACCTTC CASSTGTLRGYTF
TRBJ2-5 NA TRBD2 TRBV30 TGTGCCTGGAGTAAAGCGGGAGGGGGTGGAGAGACCCAGTACTTC CAWSKAGGGGETQYF
TRBJ2-2 NA TRBD1 TRBV2 TGTGCCAGCAGTGGCTATCTCGGACAGGGAGTCACCGGGGAGCTGTTTTTT CASSGYLGQGVTGELFF
TRBJ2-1 NA NA TRBV3-1/TRBV3-2 TGTGCCAGCAGCCAAGATTTTCGGACTCCTGGCCCCTACAATGAGCAGTTCTTC CASSQDFRTPGPYNEQFF
TRBJ2-7 NA TRBD1 TRBV6-5 TGTGCCGCGGTCCGGGACAGGGACGGCGAGCAGTACTTC CAAVRDRDGEQYF
TRBJ1-2 NA NA TRBV5-6 TGTGCCAGCAGCTTGATCTCTCTCAACCGGATTGGCTACACCTTC CASSLISLNRIGYTF
TRBJ2-3 NA TRBD1 TRBV7-2 TGTGCCAGCAGCTGGGACAGGAGTACCACAGATACGCAGTATTTT CASSWDRSTTDTQYF
TRBJ1-1 once TRBD1 TRBV5-1 TGCGCCAGCAGCTTGGCGGCAGGGGGAAGAACTGAAGCTTTCTTT CASSLAAGGRTEAFF
TRBJ2-1 NA NA TRBV9 TGTGCCAGCAGCGTCCGGAACCAGGGCGGTGAGCAGTTCTTC CASSVRNQGGEQFF
TRBJ1-6 once NA TRBV5-1 TGCGCCAGCAGCTTGCTTACTAATTCACCCCTCCACTTT CASSLLTNSPLHF
TRBJ1-5 NA NA TRBV4-1 TGCGCCAGCAGCCAAGAGGACCGCATCGACAATCAGCCCCAGCATTTT CASSQEDRIDNQPQHF
TRBJ1-5 NA TRBD1 TRBV12-3/TRBV12-4 TGTGCCAGCATTGAGCAGGGGGCTCAGCCCCAGCATTTT CASIEQGAQPQHF
TRBJ1-6 NA NA TRBV2 TGTGCCAGCAACAAGGTCCATAATTCACCCCTCCACTTT CASNKVHNSPLHF
TRBJ2-3 NA NA TRBV14 TGTGCCAGCAGCCGGGCAGGGTCTAGCGATCCAGATACGCAGTATTTT CASSRAGSSDPDTQYF
TRBJ1-6 NA TRBD1 TRBV25-1 TGTGCCAGCAGTGATACCGGACAGGGGAACCGATCACCCCTCCACTTT CASSDTGQGNRSPLHF
TRBJ1-1 NA NA TRBV6-1 TGTGCCAGCACTTCCACCCCTGAAGCTTTCTTT CASTSTPEAFF
TRBJ1-1 NA NA TRBV30 TGTGCCTGGAGTGTAAGCACTGAAGCTTTCTTT CAWSVSTEAFF
TRBJ2-2 NA NA TRBV5-1 TGCGCCAGCAGCACTGGACAGAACACCGGGGAGCTGTTTTTT CASSTGQNTGELFF
TRBJ1-1 NA NA TRBV6-5 TGTGCCAGCAAGAGGAACACTGAAGCTTTCTTT CASKRNTEAFF
TRBJ2-2 NA NA TRBV4-3 TGCGCCAGCAGCCAAGATAGGACCGGGGAGCTGTTTTTT CASSQDRTGELFF